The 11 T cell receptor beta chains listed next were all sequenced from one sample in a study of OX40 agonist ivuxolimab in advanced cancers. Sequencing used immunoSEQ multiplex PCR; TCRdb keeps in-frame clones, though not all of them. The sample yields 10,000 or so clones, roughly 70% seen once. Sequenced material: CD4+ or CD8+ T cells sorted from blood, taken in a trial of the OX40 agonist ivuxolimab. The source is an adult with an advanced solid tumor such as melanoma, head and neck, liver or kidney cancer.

The DNA of the CDR3 is TGTGCCAGCAGTTACTCAGTGATCACTGAAGCTTTCTTT. Translation: CASSYSVITEAFF. The chain uses TRBV6-6 and TRBJ1-1; D call uncertain. Trimming removed 0 bases from V and 4 bases from J, with 6 bases in between. The CDR3 loop spans 13 amino acids. Germline V gene sequence: CDR1 MNHNY, CDR2 SVGAGI (reference sequence).

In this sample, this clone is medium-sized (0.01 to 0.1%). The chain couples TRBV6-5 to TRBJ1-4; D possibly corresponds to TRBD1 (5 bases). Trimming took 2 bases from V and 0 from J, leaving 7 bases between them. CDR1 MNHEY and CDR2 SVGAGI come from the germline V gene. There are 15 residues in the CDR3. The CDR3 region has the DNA TGTGCCAGCAGTTACGAAGGGGCAACTAATGAAAAACTGTTTTTT. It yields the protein CASSYEGATNEKLFF.

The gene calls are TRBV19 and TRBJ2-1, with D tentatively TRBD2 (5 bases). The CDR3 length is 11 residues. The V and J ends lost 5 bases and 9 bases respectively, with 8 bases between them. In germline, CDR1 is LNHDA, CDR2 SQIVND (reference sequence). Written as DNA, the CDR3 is TGTGCCAGTAGTGCCGGGGTTGAGCAGTTCTTC. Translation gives CASSAGVEQFF.

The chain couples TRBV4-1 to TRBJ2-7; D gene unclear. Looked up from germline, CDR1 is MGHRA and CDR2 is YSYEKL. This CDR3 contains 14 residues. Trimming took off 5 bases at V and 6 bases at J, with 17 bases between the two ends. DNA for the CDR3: TGCGCCAGCAGCTCCCGTATAGGAACATTCGAGCAGTACTTC. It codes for CASSSRIGTFEQYF.

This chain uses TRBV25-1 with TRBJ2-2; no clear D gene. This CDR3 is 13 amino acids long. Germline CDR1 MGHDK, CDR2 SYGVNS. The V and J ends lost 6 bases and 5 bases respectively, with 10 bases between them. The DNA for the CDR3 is TGTGCCAGCAGACAAGACGGAACCGGGGAGCTGTTTTTT. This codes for CASRQDGTGELFF.

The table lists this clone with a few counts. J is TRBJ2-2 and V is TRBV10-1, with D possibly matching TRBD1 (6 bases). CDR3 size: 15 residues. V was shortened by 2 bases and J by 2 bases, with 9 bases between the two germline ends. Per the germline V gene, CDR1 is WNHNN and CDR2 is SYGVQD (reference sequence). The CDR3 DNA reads TGCGCCAGCAGTGAGCCGGGACAAAACACCGGGGAGCTGTTTTTT. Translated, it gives CASSEPGQNTGELFF.

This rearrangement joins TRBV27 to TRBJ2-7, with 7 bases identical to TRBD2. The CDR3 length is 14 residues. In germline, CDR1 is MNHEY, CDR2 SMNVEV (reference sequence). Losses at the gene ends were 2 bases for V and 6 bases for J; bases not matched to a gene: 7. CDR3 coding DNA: TGTGCCAGCAGTTTAAAGAGCGGGACCAGCGAGCAGTACTTC. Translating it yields CASSLKSGTSEQYF.

The CDR3 nucleotides are TGTGCCAGCAGTTACGCCAAGGGGGTCACAGATACGCAGTATTTT. Translation: CASSYAKGVTDTQYF. This rearrangement joins TRBV6-6 to TRBJ2-3, with D maybe TRBD1 (6 bases). Germline CDR1 reads MNHNY; CDR2 reads SVGAGI (reference sequence). The CDR3 extends over 15 amino acids. Deletions cut 2 bases from V and 2 bases from J, with 11 bases between.

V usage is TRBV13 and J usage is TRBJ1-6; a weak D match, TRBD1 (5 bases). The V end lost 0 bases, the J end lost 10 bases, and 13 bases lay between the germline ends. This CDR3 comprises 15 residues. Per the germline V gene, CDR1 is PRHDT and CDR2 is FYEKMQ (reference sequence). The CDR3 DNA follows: TGTGCCAGCAGCTTAGGGTGGCAGGGAGGATCACCCCTCCACTTT. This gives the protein CASSLGWQGGSPLHF.

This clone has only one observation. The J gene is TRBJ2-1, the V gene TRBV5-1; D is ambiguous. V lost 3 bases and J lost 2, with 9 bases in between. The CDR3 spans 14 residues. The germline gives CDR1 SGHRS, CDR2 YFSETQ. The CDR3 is CASSSTQAYNEQFF. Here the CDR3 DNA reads TGCGCCAGCAGCTCGACGCAGGCCTACAATGAGCAGTTCTTC.

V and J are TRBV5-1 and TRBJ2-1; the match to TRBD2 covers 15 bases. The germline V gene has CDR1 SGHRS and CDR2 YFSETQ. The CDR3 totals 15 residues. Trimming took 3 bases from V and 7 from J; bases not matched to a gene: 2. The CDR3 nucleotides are TGCGCCAGCAGCTCGGGACTAGCGGGAGGTAATGAGCAGTTCTTC. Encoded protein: CASSSGLAGGNEQFF.